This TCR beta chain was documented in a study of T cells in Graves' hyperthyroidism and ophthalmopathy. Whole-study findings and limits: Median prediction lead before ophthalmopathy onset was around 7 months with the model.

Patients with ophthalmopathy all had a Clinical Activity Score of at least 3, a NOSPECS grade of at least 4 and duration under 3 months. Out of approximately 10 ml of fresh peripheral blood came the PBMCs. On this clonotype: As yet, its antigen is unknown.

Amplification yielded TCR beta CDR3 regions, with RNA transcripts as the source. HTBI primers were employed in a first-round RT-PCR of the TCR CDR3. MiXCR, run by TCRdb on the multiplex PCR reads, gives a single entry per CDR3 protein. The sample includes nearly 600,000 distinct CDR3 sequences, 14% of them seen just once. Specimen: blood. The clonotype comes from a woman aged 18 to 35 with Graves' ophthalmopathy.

The CDR3 loop is CASSFSVSIYGYTF. The CDR3 DNA sequence: TGTGCCAGCAGTTTTTCAGTATCAATATATGGCTACACCTTC. The V call is TRBV12-3 or TRBV12-4, the J call TRBJ1-2; no firm D call. The CDR3 spans 14 residues. V was trimmed by 3 bases and J by 5 bases, leaving 13 bases between them.